The next 10 T cell receptor beta chains were all read from a single sample in a study of response to subunit inactivated influenza vaccine. Each CDR3 protein gets one entry after TCRdb re-called the RT-PCR reads with MiXCR. The table has roughly 760,000 distinct CDR3 sequences, 21% seen once; the top ten hold 10% to 13%. Sequenced material: PBMCs from blood, taken less than 6 days after vaccination. These TCRs come from a man in his fifties who received an inactivated influenza vaccine.

This chain joins TRBV9 and TRBJ1-1; D is unresolved. This CDR3 contains 16 residues. CDR1 SGDLS and CDR2 YYNGEE come from the germline V gene. Trimming stripped 3 bases from V and 0 bases from J, with 15 bases between. CDR3 nucleotide sequence: TGTGCCAGCAGCGAGAGAGGAATGGCAGTGAACACTGAAGCTTTCTTT. Residues: CASSERGMAVNTEAFF.

This chain joins TRBV7-2 and TRBJ1-5; D perhaps matches TRBD1 (5 bases). V was trimmed by 5 bases and J by 0 bases, leaving 11 bases between them. The CDR3 has 15 amino acids. The V gene's germline CDR1 is SGHTA and CDR2 FQGNSA. The CDR3 coding sequence is TGTGCCAGCAGCAGACAGCGAACTAGCAATCAGCCCCAGCATTTT. Translated, it gives CASSRQRTSNQPQHF.

The CDR3 region is CASSLGRITDTQYF. CDR3 nucleotides: TGCGCCAGCAGCTTGGGCAGGATCACAGATACGCAGTATTTT. V and J are TRBV5-1 and TRBJ2-3; D remains unclear. The length of the CDR3 is 14 residues. Between the trimmed V and J ends, which lost 0 bases and 2 bases, there was a span of 7 bases. Per the germline V gene, CDR1 is SGHRS and CDR2 is YFSETQ.

The rearrangement uses TRBV14 and TRBJ1-1; D is undetermined. Trimming pared 6 bases from V and 4 bases from J, leaving 9 bases between. This CDR3 is built from 12 residues. CDR1 and CDR2 from the germline V gene are SGHDN and FVKESK. CDR3 loop: CASSLLATEAFF. The DNA of the CDR3 is TGTGCCAGCAGTCTCTTAGCCACTGAAGCTTTCTTT. The variable domain in full, with the rest retrieved from reference TRBV14 and TRBJ1-1, is EAGVTQFPSHSVIEKGQTVTLRCDPISGHDNLYWYRRVMGKEIKFLLHFVKESKQDESGMPNNRFLAERTGGTYSTLKVQPAELEDSGVYFCASSLLATEAFFGQGTRLTVV.

The rearrangement uses TRBV5-1 and TRBJ2-7; 7 bases agree with TRBD1. The CDR3 runs to 15 residues. V lost 2 bases, J lost 0 bases, and 5 bases stayed unmatched. Germline values: CDR1 SGHRS, CDR2 YFSETQ. DNA of the CDR3: TGCGCCAGCAGCTTCGTGGGACAGCCCTCCTACGAGCAGTACTTC. It translates to CASSFVGQPSYEQYF.

The CDR3 reads CASNLEGDRWCGEQFF. DNA of the CDR3: TGTGCCAGCAATCTAGAGGGGGATCGGTGGTGCGGTGAGCAGTTCTTC. The V gene is TRBV27, the J gene TRBJ2-1; D might be TRBD1 (6 bases). V lost 7 bases to trimming and J lost 9 bases, with 25 bases between them. The CDR3 covers 16 residues. From germline, CDR1 is MNHEY and CDR2 SMNVEV (reference sequence).

J is TRBJ2-7 and V is TRBV5-6; D uncertain. The germline CDR1 and CDR2 sequences are SGHDT and YYEEEE. The V gene lost 0 bases and the J gene lost 6 bases, with 7 bases spanning the gap. The CDR3 totals 12 residues. The CDR3 nucleotides read TGTGCCAGCAGCTTGGCTTTCGTCGAGCAGTACTTC. Its protein is CASSLAFVEQYF.

This clonotype was picked up a small number of times. This chain connects TRBV10-3 to TRBJ1-5, with a weak D call TRBD1 (5 bases). Germline V gene sequence: CDR1 ENHRY, CDR2 SYGVKD. Trimming removed 4 bases from V and 4 bases from J, with 8 bases in between. CDR3 length: 13 amino acids. The CDR3: CAISGTSNQPQHF. In DNA, the CDR3 is TGTGCCATCAGTGGGACATCGAATCAGCCCCAGCATTTT.

The rearrangement uses TRBV6-2 or TRBV6-3 and TRBJ2-7; 11 bases are shared with TRBD2. The CDR3 consists of 16 residues. After removal of 5 bases from V and 7 bases from J, the junction contained 13 bases not matched to a gene. Germline V gene sequence: CDR1 MNHEY, CDR2 SVGEGT. The DNA of the CDR3 is TGTGCCAGCAGTAATGGACTAGCGGGCCTTCAACGGGAGCAGTACTTC. Its protein product is CASSNGLAGLQREQYF.

This chain links TRBV20-1 with TRBJ2-5; D perhaps matches TRBD1 (6 bases). V lost 6 bases, J lost 1 base, and 12 bases lay in between. The CDR3 totals 13 residues. CDR1 is DFQATT, CDR2 SNEGSKA, per germline (reference sequence). CDR3 DNA: TGCAGTGCCATCCAGGGGTTCCAAGAGACCCAGTACTTC. It yields the protein CSAIQGFQETQYF.